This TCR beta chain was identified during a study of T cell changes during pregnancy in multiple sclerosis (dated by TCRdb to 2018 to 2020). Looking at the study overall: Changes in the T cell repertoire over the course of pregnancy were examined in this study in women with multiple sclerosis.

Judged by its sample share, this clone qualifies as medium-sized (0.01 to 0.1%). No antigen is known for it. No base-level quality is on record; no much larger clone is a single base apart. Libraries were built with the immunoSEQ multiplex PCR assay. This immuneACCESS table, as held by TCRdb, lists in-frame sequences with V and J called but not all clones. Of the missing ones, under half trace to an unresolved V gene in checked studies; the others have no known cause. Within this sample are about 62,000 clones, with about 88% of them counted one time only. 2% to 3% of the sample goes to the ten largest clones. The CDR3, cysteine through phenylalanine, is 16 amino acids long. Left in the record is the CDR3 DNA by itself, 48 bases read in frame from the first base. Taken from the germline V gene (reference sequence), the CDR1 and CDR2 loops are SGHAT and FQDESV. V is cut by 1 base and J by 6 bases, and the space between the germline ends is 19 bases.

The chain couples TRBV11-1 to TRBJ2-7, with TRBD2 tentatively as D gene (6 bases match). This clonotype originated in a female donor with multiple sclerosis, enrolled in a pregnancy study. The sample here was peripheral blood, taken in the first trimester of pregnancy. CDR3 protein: CASSLVGETSRPEQYF. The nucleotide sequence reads TGTGCCAGCAGCTTAGTAGGCGAGACTAGTCGCCCCGAGCAGTACTTC.